These 29 T cell receptor beta chains share one sample of origin, sequenced in a study of T cells after yellow fever vaccination. TCRdb processed the 5' RACE reads anew with MiXCR; each CDR3 protein has one entry. This sample has over 110,000 distinct CDR3 sequences, with roughly 8% found just once. Sample: CD4+ T cells sorted from PBMCs, taken 5 days after the yellow fever booster vaccination. Every receptor here comes from a man between 25 and 39 years old who received the YFV17D yellow fever vaccine.

This clonotype was seen many times. The V call is TRBV7-9, the J call TRBJ2-5; 7 nucleotides line up with TRBD1. V shed 4 bases and J 3 bases; nucleotides not matched to a gene: 8. The CDR3 is made up of 15 amino acids. The germline CDR1 and CDR2 sequences are SEHNR and FQNEAQ (reference sequence). CDR3 region: CASSSYRGREETQYF. CDR3 nucleotide sequence: TGTGCCAGCAGCTCCTACAGGGGAAGGGAAGAGACCCAGTACTTC.

This clonotype was detected ten times or more. The chain joins TRBV5-1 to TRBJ2-1, with D perhaps being TRBD1 or TRBD2 (5 bases each). This CDR3 is 14 amino acids long. V was trimmed by 2 bases and J by 7 bases, leaving 13 bases between them. Germline V gene data show CDR1 as SGHRS and CDR2 as YFSETQ. CDR3 amino acids: CASSFQGTANEQFF. The CDR3 region has the DNA TGCGCCAGCAGCTTTCAAGGGACGGCGAATGAGCAGTTCTTC.

This clonotype was recorded at least ten times. The chain employs TRBV12-3 or TRBV12-4 and TRBJ2-1; 10 nucleotides align to TRBD2. Trimming at V came to 5 bases and at J to 2 bases, leaving 9 bases not matched to a gene. CDR3 length: 17 residues. CDR3 region: CASSRGRSGRAYNEQFF. CDR3 DNA sequence: TGTGCCAGCAGTCGCGGAAGGAGCGGGAGGGCCTACAATGAGCAGTTCTTC.

This clonotype appeared many times. V is TRBV7-2 and J is TRBJ2-1, with D perhaps TRBD2 (6 bases). The CDR3 has 16 residues. Trimming took 2 bases from V and 4 from J, leaving 15 bases between them. Per the germline V gene, CDR1 is SGHTA and CDR2 is FQGNSA. Here the CDR3 DNA reads TGTGCCAGCAGCTTAAGGAGGGGATCGGGGTACAATGAGCAGTTCTTC. It is translated as CASSLRRGSGYNEQFF.

This clonotype was recorded at least ten times. The J gene is TRBJ1-1, the V gene TRBV18; D gene ambiguous. Germline values: CDR1 KGHSH, CDR2 LQKENI. The CDR3 spans 15 residues. The V gene lost 3 bases and the J gene lost 0 bases, with 11 bases spanning the gap. CDR3 sequence (DNA): TGTGCCAGCTCACCCGTACAAAAAATGAACACTGAAGCTTTCTTT. It codes for CASSPVQKMNTEAFF. The entire variable domain, with the rest obtained from reference TRBV18 and TRBJ1-1, is as follows: NAGVMQNPRHLVRRRGQEARLRCSPMKGHSHVYWYRQLPEEGLKFMVYLQKENIIDESGMPKERFSAEFPKEGPSILRIQQVVRGDSAAYFCASSPVQKMNTEAFFGQGTRLTVV.

This clonotype was recorded at least ten times. The CDR3 bases are TGCGCCAGCAGTGAGTTGGGAGGGCGGGAGCAGTACTTC. This translates into CASSELGGREQYF. The chain couples TRBV10-2 to TRBJ2-7; TRBD2 aligns across 7 bases. CDR1 WSHSY and CDR2 SAAADI come from the germline V gene. The CDR3 runs 13 residues. The V segment lost 1 base and the J segment 7 bases; nucleotides outside the gene matches: 4.

Many counts were recorded for this clonotype. The V call is TRBV11-2, the J call TRBJ2-7; 7 bases are a match to TRBD2. Germline CDR1 and CDR2: SGHAT and FQNNGV. The CDR3 sequence is 14 residues long. With 5 bases clipped from V and 0 bases from J, the junction kept 4 bases outside the gene matches. The CDR3, as DNA: TGTGCCAGCAGCGCAAGGGACTACTCCTACGAGCAGTACTTC. It yields the protein CASSARDYSYEQYF.

This clonotype occurred a few times. This chain uses TRBV7-2 with TRBJ2-7; D remains ambiguous. Between the trimmed V and J ends, which lost 5 bases and 5 bases, there was a span of 10 bases. Germline values: CDR1 SGHTA, CDR2 FQGNSA. This CDR3 has 12 residues. The CDR3 nucleotides are TGTGCCAGCAGCCTCCATCCAAACGAGCAGTACTTC. This gives the protein CASSLHPNEQYF.

This clonotype has at least ten counts. The gene calls are TRBV10-3 and TRBJ2-7; TRBD1 matches at 11 bases. J lost 4 bases, V lost 9 bases, and 8 bases had no gene match. The CDR3 is made up of 14 amino acids. CDR1 and CDR2 (germline): ENHRY, SYGVKD. CDR3: CAMSQGTGGYEQYF. CDR3 bases: TGTGCCATGAGTCAAGGGACAGGGGGATACGAGCAGTACTTC.

The chain employs TRBV7-2 and TRBJ2-7; possible D gene TRBD2, 7 bases. The CDR3 runs to 16 residues. V was pared by 1 base and J by 5 bases, with 18 bases between. Germline V gene sequence: CDR1 SGHTA, CDR2 FQGNSA. CDR3 bases: TGTGCCAGCAGCTTAGAGTTGGCTGGGGGGGGCCACGAGCAGTACTTC. Its protein is CASSLELAGGGHEQYF.

This clonotype appeared many times. The chain couples TRBV7-2 to TRBJ2-1; 11 bases fit TRBD2. CDR3 length equals 16 residues. Germline values: CDR1 SGHTA, CDR2 FQGNSA. V was pared by 2 bases and J by 10 bases, with 10 bases of the junction left unmatched. The CDR3 here is CASSLILAGGGREQFF. For the CDR3, the DNA is TGTGCCAGCAGCTTAATCCTAGCGGGAGGAGGGCGGGAGCAGTTCTTC.

This clonotype was found many times. This chain uses TRBV20-1 with TRBJ2-3; 9 nucleotides line up with TRBD1. Germline lookup yields CDR1 DFQATT and CDR2 SNEGSKA (reference sequence). The CDR3 is made up of 15 amino acids. J lost 4 bases, V lost 3 bases, and 8 bases had no gene match. In nucleotides, the CDR3 is TGCAGTGCTAGCCAACAGGGGGCGCTTCCAGATACGCAGTATTTT. Translation gives CSASQQGALPDTQYF.

This clonotype was counted at least ten times. This chain links TRBV27 with TRBJ2-5; D is perhaps TRBD1 (6 bases). CDR3 size: 14 residues. V was trimmed by 5 bases and J by 5 bases, leaving 15 bases between them. The germline V gene encodes CDR1 MNHEY and CDR2 SMNVEV (reference sequence). Written as DNA, the CDR3 is TGTGCCAGCAGTGTTCTGGGGGCCCGGGAGACCCAGTACTTC. Translated, it gives CASSVLGARETQYF.

There are many counts of this clonotype. This chain connects TRBV20-1 to TRBJ2-7; 9 positions match TRBD1. V lost 5 bases and J lost 6; bases outside the gene matches: 11. Germline CDR1 DFQATT, CDR2 SNEGSKA (reference sequence). The CDR3 is 14 amino acids. CDR3 in amino acids: CSAGTHRTGVEQYF. The CDR3 nucleotides are TGCAGTGCTGGAACCCACCGGACAGGGGTCGAGCAGTACTTC.

This clonotype occurred many times. The chain has TRBV9 and TRBJ2-3; D may match TRBD1 or TRBD2 (5 bases each). The CDR3 covers 16 residues. V lost 5 bases to trimming and J lost 6 bases, with 22 bases between them. From germline, CDR1 is SGDLS and CDR2 YYNGEE. The CDR3 loop is CASSRNGASRLDTQYF. In nucleotides, the CDR3 is TGTGCCAGCAGTCGTAACGGGGCTTCCCGGCTCGATACGCAGTATTTT.

This clonotype has at least ten counts. The J gene is TRBJ2-2, the V gene TRBV20-1; 10 bases match TRBD2. There are 16 residues in the CDR3. Losses at the gene ends were 2 bases for V and 1 base for J; bases not matched to a gene: 4. CDR1 is DFQATT and CDR2 is SNEGSKA in the germline V gene (reference sequence). Here the CDR3 DNA reads TGCAGTGCTAGAAAGGCTAGCGGGAGGAACACCGGGGAGCTGTTTTTT. It yields the protein CSARKASGRNTGELFF.

This clonotype was recorded at least ten times. The V and J genes are TRBV7-3 and TRBJ1-2; D uncertain. V gave up 4 bases and J gave up 7 bases, with 13 bases separating them. This CDR3 comprises 13 residues. Germline CDR1 SGHTA, CDR2 FQGTGA. DNA of the CDR3: TGTGCCAGCAGCTCCAACCCGGAGGGTGGCTACACCTTC. It translates to CASSSNPEGGYTF.

This clonotype was counted many times. The V and J genes are TRBV28 and TRBJ1-3; D is ambiguous. With 2 bases removed from V and 5 bases from J, the gap between germline ends came to 7 bases. The CDR3 runs to 13 residues. Looked up from germline, CDR1 is MDHEN and CDR2 is SYDVKM. The CDR3 bases are TGTGCCAGCAGTTTAACAACGAGAAACACCATATATTTT. Encoded protein: CASSLTTRNTIYF. Drawing the rest from reference TRBV28 and TRBJ1-3, the complete variable domain is DVKVTQSSRYLVKRTGEKVFLECVQDMDHENMFWYRQDPGLGLRLIYFSYDVKMKEKGDIPEGYSVSREKKERFSLILESASTNQTSMYLCASSLTTRNTIYFGEGSWLTVV.

This clonotype has a count of ten or more. V is TRBV20-1 and J is TRBJ2-5; D may be TRBD1 (5 bases). Germline-derived CDR1 and CDR2 are DFQATT and SNEGSKA (reference sequence). Trimming removed 4 bases at V and 4 bases at J, with 10 bases between. This CDR3 is 12 amino acids long. CDR3 sequence: CSAKGPPETQYF. In DNA, the CDR3 is TGCAGTGCTAAGGGGCCCCCAGAGACCCAGTACTTC.

This clonotype has ten or more counts. The chain recombines TRBV20-1 with TRBJ2-5; no reliable D call. Between the trimmed V and J ends, which lost 6 bases and 5 bases, there was a span of 13 bases. The CDR3 is made up of 12 amino acids. Germline CDR1 is DFQATT and CDR2 is SNEGSKA (reference sequence). CDR3: CSAQSTRETQYF. CDR3 nucleotides: TGCAGTGCCCAATCAACGCGGGAGACCCAGTACTTC.

This clonotype appeared many times. V usage is TRBV7-2 and J usage is TRBJ2-5, with D maybe TRBD2 (6 bases). Trimming took 5 bases from V and 4 from J, leaving 17 bases between them. Germline loops: CDR1 SGHTA, CDR2 FQGNSA. The CDR3 is made up of 15 amino acids. The CDR3 coding sequence is TGTGCCAGCAGCCGGGACTCCTCCCCTGTAGAGACCCAGTACTTC. It translates to CASSRDSSPVETQYF.

This clonotype has just a few counts. The V gene is TRBV20-1, the J gene TRBJ2-5; D is ambiguous. Trimming removed 1 base at V and 3 bases at J, with 15 bases between. The CDR3 runs 15 residues. Germline-derived CDR1 and CDR2 are DFQATT and SNEGSKA (reference sequence). CDR3 DNA sequence: TGCAGTGCTAGAGCCCTTCTGGGTAAAAAAGAGACCCAGTACTTC. Protein product: CSARALLGKKETQYF.

On this clonotype: A much more abundant neighbour one base away suggests this may be a read error. CDR3 sequence (DNA): TGCGCCAGCGGCCAAGAGACTCCAGGGGCCTACGAGCAGTACTTC. It specifies CASGQETPGAYEQYF. This chain uses TRBV4-3 with TRBJ2-7; D possibly corresponds to TRBD1 (6 bases). The germline gives CDR1 LGHNA, CDR2 YSLEER. This CDR3 region has 15 residues.

The rearrangement uses TRBV5-1 and TRBJ2-2; no firm D call. The ends were cut back, 6 bases at V and 6 bases at J, with 12 bases in the middle. The CDR3 is 13 residues long. CDR1 is SGHRS, CDR2 YFSETQ, per germline. DNA for the CDR3: TGCGCCAGCACTCTAATTCGGGCCGGGGAGCTGTTTTTT. It encodes CASTLIRAGELFF.

Many counts were recorded for this clonotype. The rearrangement uses TRBV20-1 and TRBJ2-7; D might be TRBD2 (5 bases). V lost 0 bases to trimming and J lost 0 bases, with 12 bases between them. CDR3 length: 15 amino acids. Germline V CDR1 and CDR2: DFQATT, SNEGSKA (reference sequence). DNA for the CDR3: TGCAGTGCTAGAGATTGGATTGGGAGCTCCTACGAGCAGTACTTC. It yields the protein CSARDWIGSSYEQYF.

This clonotype was observed many times. The chain links TRBV7-9 to TRBJ2-1; 7 nucleotides align to TRBD2. The ends lost 2 bases at V and 8 bases at J; junction bases unmatched: 6. Germline V gene data show CDR1 as SEHNR and CDR2 as FQNEAQ (reference sequence). The CDR3 covers 14 residues. The CDR3 is CASSLRTSSDEQFF. The DNA of the CDR3 is TGTGCCAGCAGCTTAAGGACTAGTAGTGATGAGCAGTTCTTC.

Many counts were recorded for this clonotype. This chain links TRBV7-9 with TRBJ2-7; D not resolved. The length of the CDR3 is 14 residues. The germline V gene has CDR1 SEHNR and CDR2 FQNEAQ (reference sequence). Trimming removed 5 bases at V and 5 bases at J, with 16 bases between. The CDR3 spells CASSRHGPKDEQYF. CDR3 sequence (DNA): TGTGCCAGCAGCCGACATGGGCCCAAGGACGAGCAGTACTTC.

For this clonotype: This may arise from a read error, as a much more abundant clone is one base away. V gene TRBV20-1 combines with J gene TRBJ1-5; D gene uncertain. V gave up 7 bases and J gave up 1 base, with 17 bases separating them. The CDR3 is made up of 15 amino acids. Germline loops: CDR1 DFQATT, CDR2 SNEGSKA (reference sequence). The CDR3 DNA reads as TGCAGTGTGGGCGTTCGGGGTTCAAGCAATCAGCCCCAGCATTTT. The encoded protein is CSVGVRGSSNQPQHF.

This clonotype was counted between two and nine times. This chain links TRBV19 with TRBJ1-5, with TRBD1 matching 12 bases. The CDR3 is 18 residues long. Trimming cost V 4 bases and J 1 base; bases outside gene matches: 8. The V gene's germline CDR1 is LNHDA and CDR2 SQIVND (reference sequence). The CDR3 coding sequence is TGTGCCAGTAGTACCCCGGGACAGGGGGCATCGAGCAATCAGCCCCAGCATTTT. Translating gives CASSTPGQGASSNQPQHF.